This T cell receptor (beta chain) was sequenced for a study of OX40 agonist ivuxolimab in advanced cancers. Study-level information: Patients received the agonistic anti-OX40 (CD134) antibody ivuxolimab.

General study findings and limits: At 0.1 to 3.0 mg/kg and by week 6, CD4+ and CD8+ T cells in the blood had expanded clonally. On average, a greater number of expanded clones characterised CD8+ T cells relative to CD4+.

Trimming removed 2 bases from V and 5 bases from J, with 9 bases in between. Germline CDR1 reads SGHTA; CDR2 reads FQGTGA. The CDR3 loop spans 13 amino acids. Sequencing used immunoSEQ multiplex PCR; TCRdb keeps in-frame clones, though not all of them. This sample has fewer than 85,000 clones, with roughly 80% found just once. Turning to this clone: Its antigen is unknown.

The TCR comes from an adult with an advanced solid tumor such as melanoma, head and neck, liver or kidney cancer. J is TRBJ1-1 and V is TRBV7-3; D ambiguous. The sample in question was CD4+ or CD8+ T cells sorted from blood, obtained in a trial of the OX40 agonist ivuxolimab. The CDR3 is CASSLQTTTEAFF. DNA of the CDR3: TGTGCCAGCAGCTTACAAACGACGACTGAAGCTTTCTTT.